The text below deals with one T cell receptor (beta chain). This sample is drawn from a study of T cell changes during pregnancy in multiple sclerosis. Some clones are missing from TCRdb's copy, which holds only in-frame ones; the method was immunoSEQ multiplex PCR. Of around 78,000 clones listed, about nine tenths are singletons. V was trimmed by 6 bases and J by 5 bases, leaving 16 bases between them. Germline CDR1 is MNHEY and CDR2 is SVGAGI. The CDR3 spans 15 residues. This clonotype originated in a female donor in good health, enrolled as a control in a pregnancy study. The specimen was peripheral blood, collected in the third trimester of pregnancy. This chain links TRBV6-5 with TRBJ1-4; perhaps TRBD1 as D (5 bases). CDR3 in DNA: TGTGCCAGCAGCCCCCTTAGGGGATTAAATGAAAAACTGTTTTTT. Translation: CASSPLRGLNEKLFF.